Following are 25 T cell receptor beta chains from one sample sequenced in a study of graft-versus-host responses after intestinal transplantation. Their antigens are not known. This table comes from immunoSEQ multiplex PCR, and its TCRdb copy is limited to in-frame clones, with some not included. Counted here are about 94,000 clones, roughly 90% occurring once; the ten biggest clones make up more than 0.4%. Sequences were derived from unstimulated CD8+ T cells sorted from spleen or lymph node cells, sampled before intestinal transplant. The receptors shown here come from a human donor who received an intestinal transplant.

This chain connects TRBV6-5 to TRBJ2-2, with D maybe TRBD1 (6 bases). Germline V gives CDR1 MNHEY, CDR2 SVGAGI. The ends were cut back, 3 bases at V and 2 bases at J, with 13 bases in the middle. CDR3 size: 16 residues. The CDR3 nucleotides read TGTGCCAGCAGTTATAATACGGACAGAAACACCGGGGAGCTGTTTTTT. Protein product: CASSYNTDRNTGELFF.

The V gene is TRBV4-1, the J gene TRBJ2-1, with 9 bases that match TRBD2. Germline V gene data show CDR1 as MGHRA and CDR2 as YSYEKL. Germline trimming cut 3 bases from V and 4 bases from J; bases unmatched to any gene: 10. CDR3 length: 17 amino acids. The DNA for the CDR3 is TGCGCCAGCAGCCATTTTACAGGTAGCGGGGGTTACAATGAGCAGTTCTTC. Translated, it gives CASSHFTGSGGYNEQFF.

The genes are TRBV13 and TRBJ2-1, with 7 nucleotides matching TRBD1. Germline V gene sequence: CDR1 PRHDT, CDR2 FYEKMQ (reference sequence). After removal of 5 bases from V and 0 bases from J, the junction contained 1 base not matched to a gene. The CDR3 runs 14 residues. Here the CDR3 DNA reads TGTGCCAGCAGCCACAGGGGCTCCTACAATGAGCAGTTCTTC. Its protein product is CASSHRGSYNEQFF.

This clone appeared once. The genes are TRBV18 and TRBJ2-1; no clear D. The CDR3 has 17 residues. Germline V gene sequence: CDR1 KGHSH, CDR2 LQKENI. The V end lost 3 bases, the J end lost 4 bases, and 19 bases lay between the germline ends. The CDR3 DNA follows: TGTGCCAGCTCACCTCGTTTACAGCAATCAGAGTACAATGAGCAGTTCTTC. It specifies CASSPRLQQSEYNEQFF.

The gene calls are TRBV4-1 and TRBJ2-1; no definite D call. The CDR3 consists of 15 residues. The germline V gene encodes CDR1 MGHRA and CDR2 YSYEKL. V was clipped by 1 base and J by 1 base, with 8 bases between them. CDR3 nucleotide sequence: TGCGCCAGCAGCCAAGTCCCCAGGTCCTACAATGAGCAGTTCTTC. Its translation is CASSQVPRSYNEQFF.

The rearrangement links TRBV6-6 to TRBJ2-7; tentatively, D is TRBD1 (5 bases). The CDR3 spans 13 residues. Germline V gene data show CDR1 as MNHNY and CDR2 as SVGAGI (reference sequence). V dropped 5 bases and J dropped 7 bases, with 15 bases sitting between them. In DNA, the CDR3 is TGTGCCAGCAGTCCTTCAGGGTTTAGGGAGCAGTACTTC. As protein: CASSPSGFREQYF.

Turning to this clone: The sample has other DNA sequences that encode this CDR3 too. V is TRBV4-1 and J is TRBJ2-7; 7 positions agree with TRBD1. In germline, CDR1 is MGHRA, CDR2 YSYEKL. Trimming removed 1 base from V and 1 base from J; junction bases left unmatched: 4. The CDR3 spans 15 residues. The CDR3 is CASSQGQGSSYEQYF. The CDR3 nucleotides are TGCGCCAGCAGCCAAGGACAGGGTTCGTCCTACGAGCAGTACTTC.

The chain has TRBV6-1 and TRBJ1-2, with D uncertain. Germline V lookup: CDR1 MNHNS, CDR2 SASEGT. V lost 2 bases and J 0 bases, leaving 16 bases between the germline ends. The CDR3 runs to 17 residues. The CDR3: CASSESTDGSPNYGYTF. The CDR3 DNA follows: TGTGCCAGCAGTGAATCCACCGACGGGAGTCCTAACTATGGCTACACCTTC.

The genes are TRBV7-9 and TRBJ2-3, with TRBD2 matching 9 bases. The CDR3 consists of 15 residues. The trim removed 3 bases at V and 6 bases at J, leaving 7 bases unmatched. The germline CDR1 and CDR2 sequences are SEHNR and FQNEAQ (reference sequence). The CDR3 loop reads CASSLTSGSWDTQYF. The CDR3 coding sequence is TGTGCCAGCAGCTTGACTAGCGGATCTTGGGATACGCAGTATTTT.

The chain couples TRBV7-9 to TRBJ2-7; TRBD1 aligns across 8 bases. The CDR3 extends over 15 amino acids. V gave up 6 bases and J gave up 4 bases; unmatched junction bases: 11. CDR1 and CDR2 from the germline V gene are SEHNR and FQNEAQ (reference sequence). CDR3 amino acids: CASSYISGGEYEQYF. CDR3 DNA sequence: TGTGCCAGCAGTTATATTTCAGGGGGCGAATACGAGCAGTACTTC.

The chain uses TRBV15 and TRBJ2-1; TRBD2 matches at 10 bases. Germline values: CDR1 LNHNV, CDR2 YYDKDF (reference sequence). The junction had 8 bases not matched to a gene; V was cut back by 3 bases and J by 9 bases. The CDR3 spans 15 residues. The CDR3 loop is CATSRPSGSWGEQFF. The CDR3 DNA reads TGTGCCACCAGCAGGCCTAGCGGGAGTTGGGGTGAGCAGTTCTTC.

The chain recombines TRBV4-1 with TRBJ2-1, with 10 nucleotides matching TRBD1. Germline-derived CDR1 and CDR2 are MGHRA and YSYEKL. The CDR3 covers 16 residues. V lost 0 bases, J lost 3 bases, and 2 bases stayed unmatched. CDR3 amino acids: CASSQEGQGSYNEQFF. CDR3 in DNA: TGCGCCAGCAGCCAAGAGGGACAGGGGAGCTACAATGAGCAGTTCTTC.

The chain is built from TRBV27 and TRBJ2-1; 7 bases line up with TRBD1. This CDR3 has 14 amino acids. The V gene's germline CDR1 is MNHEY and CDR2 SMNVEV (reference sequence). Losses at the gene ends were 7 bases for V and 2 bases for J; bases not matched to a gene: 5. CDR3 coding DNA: TGTGCCAGCAAACGAGGGGGCGCCTACAATGAGCAGTTCTTC. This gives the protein CASKRGGAYNEQFF.

The CDR3 DNA follows: TGTGCCAGCAGCGATAGCGGGAGGGATGGTAACTATGGCTACACCTTC. Protein: CASSDSGRDGNYGYTF. The chain links TRBV13 to TRBJ1-2; the D is unclear. The CDR3 has 16 amino acids. V lost 5 bases and J lost 1, with 17 bases in between. Looked up from germline, CDR1 is PRHDT and CDR2 is FYEKMQ (reference sequence).

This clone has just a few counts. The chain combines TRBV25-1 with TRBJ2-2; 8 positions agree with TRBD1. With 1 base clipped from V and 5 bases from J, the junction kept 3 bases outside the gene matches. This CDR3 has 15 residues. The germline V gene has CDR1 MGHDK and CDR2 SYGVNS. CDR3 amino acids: CASSEWGTGTGELFF. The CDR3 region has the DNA TGTGCCAGCAGTGAATGGGGGACAGGAACCGGGGAGCTGTTTTTT.

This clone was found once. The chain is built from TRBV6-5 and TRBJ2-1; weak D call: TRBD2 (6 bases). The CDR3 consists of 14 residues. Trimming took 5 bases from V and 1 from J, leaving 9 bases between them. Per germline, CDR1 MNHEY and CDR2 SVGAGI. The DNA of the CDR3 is TGTGCCAGCAGTAAGACTAGTTCCTACAATGAGCAGTTCTTC. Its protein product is CASSKTSSYNEQFF.

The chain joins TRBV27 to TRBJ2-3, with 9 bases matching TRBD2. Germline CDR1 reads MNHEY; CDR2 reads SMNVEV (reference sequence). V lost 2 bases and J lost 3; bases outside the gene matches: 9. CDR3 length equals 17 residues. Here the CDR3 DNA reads TGTGCCAGCAGTTTAAGACTAGCGGAAGGTAGAACAGATACGCAGTATTTT. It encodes CASSLRLAEGRTDTQYF.

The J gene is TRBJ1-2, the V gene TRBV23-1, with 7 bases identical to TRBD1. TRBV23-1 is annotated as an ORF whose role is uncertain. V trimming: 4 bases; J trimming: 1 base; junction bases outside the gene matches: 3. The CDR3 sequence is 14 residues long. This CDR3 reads CASSLRDSNYGYTF. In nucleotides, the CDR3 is TGCGCCAGCAGTCTCCGGGACAGTAACTATGGCTACACCTTC.

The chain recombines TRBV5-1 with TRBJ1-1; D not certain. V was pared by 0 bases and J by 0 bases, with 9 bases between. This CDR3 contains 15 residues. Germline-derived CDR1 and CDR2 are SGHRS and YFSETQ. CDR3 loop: CASSLVGQVNTEAFF. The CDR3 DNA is TGCGCCAGCAGCTTGGTTGGTCAGGTGAACACTGAAGCTTTCTTT.

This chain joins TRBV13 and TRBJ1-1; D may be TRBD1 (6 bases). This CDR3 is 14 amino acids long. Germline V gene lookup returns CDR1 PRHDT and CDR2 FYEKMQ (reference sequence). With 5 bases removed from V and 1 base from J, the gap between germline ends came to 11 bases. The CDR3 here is CASSPQGRNTEAFF. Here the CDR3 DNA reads TGTGCCAGCAGCCCCCAGGGGAGGAACACTGAAGCTTTCTTT.

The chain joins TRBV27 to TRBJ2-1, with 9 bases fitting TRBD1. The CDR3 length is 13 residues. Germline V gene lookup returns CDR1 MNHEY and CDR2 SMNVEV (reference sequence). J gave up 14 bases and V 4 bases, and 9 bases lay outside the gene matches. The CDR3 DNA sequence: TGTGCCAGCAGTTACTACCCCCGGGACAGGGAGTTCTTC. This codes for CASSYYPRDREFF.

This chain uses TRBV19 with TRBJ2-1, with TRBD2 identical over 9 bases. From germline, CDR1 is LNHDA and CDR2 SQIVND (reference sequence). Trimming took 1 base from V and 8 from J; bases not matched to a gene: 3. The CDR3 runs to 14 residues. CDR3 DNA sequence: TGTGCCAGTAGTATAGGGCGGGGGGGGTATGAGCAGTTCTTC. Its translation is CASSIGRGGYEQFF.

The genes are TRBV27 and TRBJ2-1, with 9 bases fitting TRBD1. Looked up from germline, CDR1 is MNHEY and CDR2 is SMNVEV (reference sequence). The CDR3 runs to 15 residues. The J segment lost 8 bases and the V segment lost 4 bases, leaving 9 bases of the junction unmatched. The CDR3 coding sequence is TGTGCCAGCAGTTCGAACAGGGGGCGCGAGGATGAGCAGTTCTTC. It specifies CASSSNRGREDEQFF.

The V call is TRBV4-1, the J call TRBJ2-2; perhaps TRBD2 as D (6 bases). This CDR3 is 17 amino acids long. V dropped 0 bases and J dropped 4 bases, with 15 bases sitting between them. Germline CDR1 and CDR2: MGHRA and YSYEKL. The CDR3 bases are TGCGCCAGCAGCCAAGACGTGGGACTTAGGGGCACCGGGGAGCTGTTTTTT. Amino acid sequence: CASSQDVGLRGTGELFF.

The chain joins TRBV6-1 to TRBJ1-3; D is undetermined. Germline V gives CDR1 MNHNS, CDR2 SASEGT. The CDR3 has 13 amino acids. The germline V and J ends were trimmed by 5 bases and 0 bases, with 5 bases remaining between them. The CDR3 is CASSPNSGNTIYF. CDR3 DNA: TGTGCCAGCAGTCCCAACTCTGGAAACACCATATATTTT.